The clone carrying this T cell receptor (beta chain) was seen a handful of times. Original analysis: How many nucleated cells were present was estimated from reference gene primer amplification. Clones were read by immunoSEQ multiplex PCR, and TCRdb kept only the in-frame ones, dropping some. V and J calls and clone size are those listed in that table; D and trimming were worked out from the DNA. The data hold 200,000 to 250,000 clones, with around 90% observed a single time. This record belongs to a study of blood T cell repertoires in COVID-19. The junction had 5 bases not matched to a gene; V was cut back by 5 bases and J by 1 base. This CDR3 region has 16 residues. The germline gives CDR1 LGHDT, CDR2 YNNKEL (reference sequence).

Sequences were obtained from PBMCs or T cells enriched from blood (not recorded which). The sequence derives from a woman in her 30s who had recovered from COVID-19. The chain has TRBV3-1 (or the pseudogene TRBV3-2) and TRBJ2-1; the match to TRBD2 covers 10 bases. CDR3 in DNA: TGTGCCAGCAGCACGCTAGCGGGGGCGTCCTACAATGAGCAGTTCTTC. It is translated as CASSTLAGASYNEQFF.